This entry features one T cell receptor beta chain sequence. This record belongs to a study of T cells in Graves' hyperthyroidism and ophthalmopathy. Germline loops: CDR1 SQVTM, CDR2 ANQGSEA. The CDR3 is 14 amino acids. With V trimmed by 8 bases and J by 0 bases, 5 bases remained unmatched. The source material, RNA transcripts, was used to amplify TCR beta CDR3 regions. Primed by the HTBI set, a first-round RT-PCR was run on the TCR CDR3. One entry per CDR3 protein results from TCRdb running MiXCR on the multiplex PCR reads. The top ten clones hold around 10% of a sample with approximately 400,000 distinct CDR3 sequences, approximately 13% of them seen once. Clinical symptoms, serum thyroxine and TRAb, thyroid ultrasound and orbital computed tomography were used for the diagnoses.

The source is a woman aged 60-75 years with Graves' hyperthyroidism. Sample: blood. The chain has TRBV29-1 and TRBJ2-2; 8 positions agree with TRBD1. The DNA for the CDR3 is TGCAGCTACCGACAGGGGACGAACACCGGGGAGCTGTTTTTT. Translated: CSYRQGTNTGELFF.